These 10 T cell receptor beta chains share one sample of origin, sequenced in a study of blood T cells in healthy people across ages. A sample-barcoded 5' primer and a J-beta primer mix were used in a second PCR of roughly 7 to 11 cycles. A single record per CDR3 protein comes from TCRdb applying MiXCR to the 5' RACE reads. The sample shows nearly 800,000 distinct CDR3 sequences, roughly 56% of them seen only once. Sequenced input: blood. These TCRs come from a man in his forties in good health.

This chain uses TRBV7-9 with TRBJ1-1; 10 bases line up with TRBD1. V shed 4 bases and J 6 bases; nucleotides not matched to a gene: 11. Looked up from germline, CDR1 is SEHNR and CDR2 is FQNEAQ (reference sequence). The CDR3 totals 16 residues. The CDR3 DNA follows: TGTGCCAGCAGCTCCGGACAGGGGGTGAAGTGGGCTGAAGCTTTCTTT. The encoded protein is CASSSGQGVKWAEAFF.

In its sample, this clonotype was seen a few times. This sequence joins TRBV12-3 or TRBV12-4 and TRBJ2-5; perhaps TRBD1 as D (6 bases). The CDR3 consists of 15 residues. V shed 3 bases and J shed 2 bases, with 13 bases lying between them. CDR3 nucleotide sequence: TGTGCCAGCAGTTTCGCGACAGGACGACAAGAGACCCAGTACTTC. Its protein is CASSFATGRQETQYF.

In this sample, this clonotype turned up once. V gene TRBV29-1 combines with J gene TRBJ2-3; possibly TRBD2 for D (6 bases). The CDR3 runs to 15 residues. Germline assignment: CDR1 SQVTM and CDR2 ANQGSEA. V gave up 8 bases and J gave up 2 bases, with 20 bases separating them. As DNA, the CDR3 is TGCAGCATCAGAGCGGGCTCAGGGAACACAGATACGCAGTATTTT. Its protein is CSIRAGSGNTDTQYF.

This chain uses TRBV7-9 with TRBJ2-5, with D perhaps matching TRBD1 or TRBD2 (6 bases each). This CDR3 has 19 residues. V lost 2 bases, J lost 0 bases, and 22 bases lay in between. CDR1 SEHNR and CDR2 FQNEAQ come from the germline V gene (reference sequence). CDR3: CASSLWGALRGPYQETQYF. DNA for the CDR3: TGTGCCAGCAGCTTATGGGGTGCACTCCGGGGGCCCTACCAAGAGACCCAGTACTTC. The whole variable domain, filled in from reference TRBV7-9 and TRBJ2-5, reads DTGVSQNPRHKITKRGQNVTFRCDPISEHNRLYWYRQTLGQGPEFLTYFQNEAQLEKSRLLSDRFSAERPKGSFSTLEIQRTEQGDSAMYLCASSLWGALRGPYQETQYFGPGTRLLVL.

The chain combines TRBV20-1 with TRBJ2-1; D possibly corresponds to TRBD2 (6 bases). The assigned J gene may be wrong: the sequence end matches TRBJ2-7 better. The CDR3 totals 15 residues. The germline V gene has CDR1 DFQATT and CDR2 SNEGSKA (reference sequence). The CDR3 sequence: CSAGNSGSSYNEQYF. CDR3 in DNA: TGCAGTGCTGGGAATAGCGGCAGCTCCTACAATGAGCAGTACTTC.

The V call is TRBV6-1, the J call TRBJ1-5; D not certain. This CDR3 spans 13 amino acids. Trimming pared 4 bases from V and 5 bases from J, leaving 9 bases between. Germline V gene data show CDR1 as MNHNS and CDR2 as SASEGT. CDR3 DNA: TGTGCCAGCAGTGCAGGCACAGATCAGCCCCAGCATTTT. Its translation: CASSAGTDQPQHF.

This clonotype was found a few times. V and J are TRBV5-1 and TRBJ1-1; D perhaps matches TRBD1 (5 bases). Trimming left V 4 bases short and J 2 bases short, with 15 bases between. This CDR3 contains 15 residues. Looked up from germline, CDR1 is SGHRS and CDR2 is YFSETQ. In DNA, the CDR3 is TGCGCCAGCAGCCCCCTGGAGGGGCTAAACACTGAAGCTTTCTTT. Translating it yields CASSPLEGLNTEAFF.

V gene TRBV27 combines with J gene TRBJ1-2; 8 nucleotides line up with TRBD1. From germline, CDR1 is MNHEY and CDR2 SMNVEV (reference sequence). The CDR3 runs 13 residues. Germline trimming cut 7 bases from V and 10 bases from J; bases unmatched to any gene: 11. CDR3 nucleotide sequence: TGTGCCAGCATGAAGACAGGGGTTCCGCTCTACACCTTC. This translates into CASMKTGVPLYTF.

This rearrangement joins TRBV5-1 to TRBJ2-1; 11 positions agree with TRBD1. V was pared by 0 bases and J by 8 bases, with 7 bases of the junction left unmatched. CDR1 and CDR2 from the germline V gene are SGHRS and YFSETQ. CDR3 size: 16 residues. Here the CDR3 reads CASSLGGTGGIYEQFF. The CDR3 nucleotides read TGCGCCAGCAGCTTGGGTGGGACAGGGGGAATCTATGAGCAGTTCTTC.

This clonotype appeared a single time. The chain carries TRBV28 and TRBJ1-6; D is undetermined. The CDR3 has 13 amino acids. Trimming took 7 bases from V and 7 from J, leaving 11 bases between them. CDR1 is MDHEN, CDR2 SYDVKM, per germline. The CDR3 sequence is CASTGPLNSPLHF. CDR3 nucleotides: TGTGCCAGCACAGGTCCGTTAAATTCACCCCTCCACTTT.